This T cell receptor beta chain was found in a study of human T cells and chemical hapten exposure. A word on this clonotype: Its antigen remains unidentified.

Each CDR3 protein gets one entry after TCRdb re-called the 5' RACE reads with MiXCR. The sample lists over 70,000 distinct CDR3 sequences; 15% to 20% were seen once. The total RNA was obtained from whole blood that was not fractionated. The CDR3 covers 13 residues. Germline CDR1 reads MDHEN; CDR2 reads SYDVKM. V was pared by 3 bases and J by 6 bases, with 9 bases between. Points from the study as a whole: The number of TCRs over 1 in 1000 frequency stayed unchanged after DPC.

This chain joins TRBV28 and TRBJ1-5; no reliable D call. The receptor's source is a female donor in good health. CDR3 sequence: CASSFELGQPQHF. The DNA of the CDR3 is TGTGCCAGCAGTTTTGAGTTGGGTCAGCCCCAGCATTTT.